This TCR beta chain was captured in a study of response to subunit inactivated influenza vaccine. Study-wide findings and caveats: Authors suggested each seasonal flu vaccination may recruit only limited numbers of new T cells.

The CDR3 totals 15 residues. V was pared by 3 bases and J by 5 bases, with 14 bases between. Germline V gene lookup returns CDR1 SGDLS and CDR2 YYNGEE. This clonotype was seen a few times. Its antigen remains unknown. TCRdb processed the RT-PCR reads anew with MiXCR; each CDR3 protein has one entry. The table shows hundreds of thousands of distinct CDR3 sequences, with approximately 15% occurring only once. The TCR originated in a man aged 50-60 years who received an inactivated influenza vaccine. The rearrangement joins TRBV9 to TRBJ1-4, with D perhaps matching TRBD1 (6 bases). The sequenced sample was PBMCs from blood, obtained 14 to 15 days before vaccination. CDR3 protein: CASSAGVGGNEKLFF. In DNA, the CDR3 is TGTGCCAGCAGCGCAGGGGTAGGGGGAAATGAAAAACTGTTTTTT.